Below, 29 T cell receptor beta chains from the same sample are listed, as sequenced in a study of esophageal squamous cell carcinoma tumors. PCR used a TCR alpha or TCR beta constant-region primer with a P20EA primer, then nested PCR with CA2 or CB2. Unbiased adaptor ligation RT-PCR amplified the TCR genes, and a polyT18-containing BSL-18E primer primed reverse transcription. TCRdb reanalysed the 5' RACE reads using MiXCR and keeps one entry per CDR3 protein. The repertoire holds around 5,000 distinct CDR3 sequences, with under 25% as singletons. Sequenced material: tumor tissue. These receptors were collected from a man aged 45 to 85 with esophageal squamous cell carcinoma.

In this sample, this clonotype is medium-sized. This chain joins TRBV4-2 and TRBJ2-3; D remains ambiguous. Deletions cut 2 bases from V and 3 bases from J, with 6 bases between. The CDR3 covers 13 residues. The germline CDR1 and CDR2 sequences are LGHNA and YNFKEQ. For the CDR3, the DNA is TGTGCCAGCAGCCAACATATGACAGATACGCAGTATTTT. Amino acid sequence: CASSQHMTDTQYF.

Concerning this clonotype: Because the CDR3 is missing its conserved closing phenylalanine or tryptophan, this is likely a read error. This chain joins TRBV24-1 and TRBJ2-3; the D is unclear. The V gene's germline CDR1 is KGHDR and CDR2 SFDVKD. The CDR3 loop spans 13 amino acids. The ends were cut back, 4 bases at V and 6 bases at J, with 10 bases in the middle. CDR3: CATSEDVLDTQYL. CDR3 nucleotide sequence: TGTGCCACCAGTGAGGACGTCTTGGATACGCAGTATTTG.

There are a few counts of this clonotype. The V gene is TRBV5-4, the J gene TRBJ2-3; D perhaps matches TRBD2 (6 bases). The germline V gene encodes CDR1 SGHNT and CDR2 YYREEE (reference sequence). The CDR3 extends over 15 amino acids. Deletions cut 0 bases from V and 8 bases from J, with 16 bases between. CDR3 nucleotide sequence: TGTGCCAGCAGCTTGGTCGGGACTCTCCACCTTACGCAGTATTTT. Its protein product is CASSLVGTLHLTQYF. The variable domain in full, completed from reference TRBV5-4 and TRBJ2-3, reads ETGVTQSPTHLIKTRGQQVTLRCSSQSGHNTVSWYQQALGQGPQFIFQYYREEENGRGNFPPRFSGLQFPNYSSELNVNALELDDSALYLCASSLVGTLHLTQYFGPGTRLTVL.

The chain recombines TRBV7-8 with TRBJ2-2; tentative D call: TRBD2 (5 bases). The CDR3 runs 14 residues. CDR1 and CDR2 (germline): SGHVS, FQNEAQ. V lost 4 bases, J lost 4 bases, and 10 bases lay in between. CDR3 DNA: TGTGCCAGCAGCTCAGCGGAGATCACCGGGGAGCTGTTTTTT. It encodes CASSSAEITGELFF.

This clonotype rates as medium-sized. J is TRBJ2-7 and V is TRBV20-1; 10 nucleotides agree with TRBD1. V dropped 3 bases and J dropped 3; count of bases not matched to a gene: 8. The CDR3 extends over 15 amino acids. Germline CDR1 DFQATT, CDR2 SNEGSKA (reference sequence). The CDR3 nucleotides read TGCAGTGCTAGGGGGGGACAGGGGAACTACTACGAGCAGTACTTC. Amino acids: CSARGGQGNYYEQYF.

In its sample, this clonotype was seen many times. The CDR3 spells CASSPGDRGPTGNQPQHF. The CDR3 nucleotides are TGTGCCAGCTCACCTGGAGACAGGGGACCCACAGGCAATCAGCCCCAGCATTTT. The chain employs TRBV18 and TRBJ1-5, with 8 positions matching TRBD1. Germline V gene sequence: CDR1 KGHSH, CDR2 LQKENI. CDR3 length equals 18 residues. V lost 3 bases to trimming and J lost 2 bases; unmatched junction nucleotides: 12.

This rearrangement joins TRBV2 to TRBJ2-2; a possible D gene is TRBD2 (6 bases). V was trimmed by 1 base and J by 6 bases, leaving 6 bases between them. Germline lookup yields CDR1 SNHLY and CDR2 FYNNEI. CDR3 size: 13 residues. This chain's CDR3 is CASSEGGAGELFF. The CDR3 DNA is TGTGCCAGCAGTGAAGGGGGGGCCGGGGAGCTGTTTTTT. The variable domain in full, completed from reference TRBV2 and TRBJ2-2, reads EPEVTQTPSHQVTQMGQEVILRCVPISNHLYFYWYRQILGQKVEFLVSFYNNEISEKSEIFDDQFSVERPDGSNFTLKIRSTKLEDSAMYFCASSEGGAGELFFGEGSRLTVL.

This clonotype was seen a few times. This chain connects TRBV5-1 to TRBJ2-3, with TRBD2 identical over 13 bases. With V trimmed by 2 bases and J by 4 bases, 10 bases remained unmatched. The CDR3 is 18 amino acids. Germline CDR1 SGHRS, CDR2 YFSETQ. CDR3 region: CASSLRTSGGGQPDTQYF. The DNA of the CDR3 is TGCGCCAGCAGCTTAAGGACTAGCGGGGGTGGGCAGCCAGATACGCAGTATTTT.

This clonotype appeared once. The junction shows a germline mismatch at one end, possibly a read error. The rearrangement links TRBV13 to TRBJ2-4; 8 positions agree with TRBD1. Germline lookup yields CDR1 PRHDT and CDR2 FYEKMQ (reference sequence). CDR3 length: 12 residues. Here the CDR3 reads CASSMTGDMQYF. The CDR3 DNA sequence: TGTGCCAGCAGCATGACAGGGGACATGCAGTACTTC.

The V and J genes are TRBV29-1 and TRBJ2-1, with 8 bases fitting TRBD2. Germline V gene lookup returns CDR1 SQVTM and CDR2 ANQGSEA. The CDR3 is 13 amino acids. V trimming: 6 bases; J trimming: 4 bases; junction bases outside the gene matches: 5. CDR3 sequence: CSVGLAPYNEQFF. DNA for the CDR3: TGCAGCGTAGGACTAGCTCCTTACAATGAGCAGTTCTTC.

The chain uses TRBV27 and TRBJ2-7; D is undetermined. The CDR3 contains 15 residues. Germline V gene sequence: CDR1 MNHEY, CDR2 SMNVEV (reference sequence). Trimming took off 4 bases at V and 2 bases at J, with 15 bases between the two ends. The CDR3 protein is CASSSFSRTTYEQYF. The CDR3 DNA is TGTGCCAGCAGTTCCTTCTCCCGCACAACCTACGAGCAGTACTTC.

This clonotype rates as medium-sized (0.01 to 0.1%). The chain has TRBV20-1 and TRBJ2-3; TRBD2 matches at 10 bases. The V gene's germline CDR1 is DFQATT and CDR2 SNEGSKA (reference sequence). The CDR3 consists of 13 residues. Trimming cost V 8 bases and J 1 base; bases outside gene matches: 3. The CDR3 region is CSPGTSGTDTQYF. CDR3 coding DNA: TGCAGTCCAGGGACTAGCGGCACAGATACGCAGTATTTT.

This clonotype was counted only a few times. The CDR3 here is CAVAGGPPTYEQYF. The CDR3 DNA reads as TGTGCCGTGGCCGGGGGGCCGCCCACCTACGAGCAGTACTTC. V gene TRBV24-1 combines with J gene TRBJ2-7, with a tentative D call TRBD2 (7 bases). The CDR3 totals 14 residues. The germline V and J ends were trimmed by 12 bases and 2 bases, with 19 bases remaining between them. Germline V gene sequence: CDR1 KGHDR, CDR2 SFDVKD.

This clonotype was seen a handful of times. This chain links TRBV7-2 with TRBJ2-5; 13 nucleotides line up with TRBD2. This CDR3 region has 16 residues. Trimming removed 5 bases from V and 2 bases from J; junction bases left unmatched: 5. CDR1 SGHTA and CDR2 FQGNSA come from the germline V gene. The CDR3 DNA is TGTGCCAGCAGCATGGGACTAGCGGGACCGCAAGAGACCCAGTACTTC. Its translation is CASSMGLAGPQETQYF.

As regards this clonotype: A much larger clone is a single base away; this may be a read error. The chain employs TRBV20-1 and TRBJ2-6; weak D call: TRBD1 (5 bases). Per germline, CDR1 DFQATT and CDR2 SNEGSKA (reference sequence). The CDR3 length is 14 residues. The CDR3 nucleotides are TGCAGTGCCCTAGGGGTCTCTGGGGCCAACGTCCCGACTTTC. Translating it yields CSALGVSGANVPTF.

The CDR3 protein is CASSYPGGQMYEQYF. As DNA, the CDR3 is TGTGCCAGCAGCTACCCCGGGGGCCAGATGTACGAGCAGTACTTC. The V call is TRBV6-2 or TRBV6-3, the J call TRBJ2-7; D tentatively fits TRBD1 or TRBD2 (6 bases each). The germline V gene encodes CDR1 MNHEY and CDR2 SVGEGT. This CDR3 is 15 amino acids long. The germline V and J ends were trimmed by 6 bases and 4 bases, with 19 bases remaining between them.

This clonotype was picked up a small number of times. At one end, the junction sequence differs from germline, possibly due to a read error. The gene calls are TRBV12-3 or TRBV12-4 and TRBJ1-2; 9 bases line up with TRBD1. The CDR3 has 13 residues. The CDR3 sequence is CASSLTGGYGDTF. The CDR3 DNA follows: TGTGCCAGCAGTTTAACAGGGGGCTATGGCGACACCTTC.

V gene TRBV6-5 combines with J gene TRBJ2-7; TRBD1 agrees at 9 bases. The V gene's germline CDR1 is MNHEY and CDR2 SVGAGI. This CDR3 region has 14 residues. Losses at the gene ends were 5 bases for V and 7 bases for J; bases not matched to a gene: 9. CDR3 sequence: CASSAGTGLREQYF. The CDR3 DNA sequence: TGTGCCAGCAGTGCCGGGACAGGGCTGCGGGAGCAGTACTTC.

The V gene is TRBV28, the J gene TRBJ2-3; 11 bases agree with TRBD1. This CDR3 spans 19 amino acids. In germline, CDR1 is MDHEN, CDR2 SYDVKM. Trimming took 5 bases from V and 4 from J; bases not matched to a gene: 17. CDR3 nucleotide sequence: TGTGCCAGCAGTGCCGGGACAGGGGGATATAGTATAGGCCCAGATACGCAGTATTTT. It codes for CASSAGTGGYSIGPDTQYF.

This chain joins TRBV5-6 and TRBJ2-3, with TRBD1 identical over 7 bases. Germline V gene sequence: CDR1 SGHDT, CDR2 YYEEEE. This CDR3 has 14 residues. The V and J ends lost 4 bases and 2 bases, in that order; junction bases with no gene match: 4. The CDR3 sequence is CASSPTGSTDTQYF. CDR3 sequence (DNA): TGTGCCAGCAGCCCGACAGGGTCCACAGATACGCAGTATTTT.

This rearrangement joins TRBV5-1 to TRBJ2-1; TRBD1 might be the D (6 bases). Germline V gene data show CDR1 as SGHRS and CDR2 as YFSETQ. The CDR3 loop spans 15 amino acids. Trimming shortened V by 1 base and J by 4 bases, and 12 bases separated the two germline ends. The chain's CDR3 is CASSLRQEFYNEQFF. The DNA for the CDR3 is TGCGCCAGCAGCTTGAGACAGGAATTTTACAATGAGCAGTTCTTC.

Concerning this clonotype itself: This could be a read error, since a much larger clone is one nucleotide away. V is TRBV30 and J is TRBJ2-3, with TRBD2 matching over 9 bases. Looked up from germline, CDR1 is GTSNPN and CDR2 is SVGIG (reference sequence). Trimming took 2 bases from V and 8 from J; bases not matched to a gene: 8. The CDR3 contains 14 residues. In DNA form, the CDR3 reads TGTGCCTGGAGTCTAGCGGGGTTTGGTGGTACGCAGTATTTT. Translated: CAWSLAGFGGTQYF.

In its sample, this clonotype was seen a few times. CDR3 sequence: CASSFLNSPLHF. Here the CDR3 DNA reads TGTGCCAGCAGTTTCTTGAATTCACCCCTCCACTTT. The rearrangement links TRBV27 to TRBJ1-6; D unresolved. The CDR3 extends over 12 amino acids. V was shortened by 3 bases and J by 7 bases, with 4 bases between the two germline ends. Germline values: CDR1 MNHEY, CDR2 SMNVEV (reference sequence).

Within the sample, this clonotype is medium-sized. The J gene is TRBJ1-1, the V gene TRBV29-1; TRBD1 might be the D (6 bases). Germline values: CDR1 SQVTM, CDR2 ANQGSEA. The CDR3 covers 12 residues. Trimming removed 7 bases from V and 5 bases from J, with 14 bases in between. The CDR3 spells CSARTGATEAFF. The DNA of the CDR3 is TGCAGCGCCCGAACGGGGGCAACTGAAGCTTTCTTT.

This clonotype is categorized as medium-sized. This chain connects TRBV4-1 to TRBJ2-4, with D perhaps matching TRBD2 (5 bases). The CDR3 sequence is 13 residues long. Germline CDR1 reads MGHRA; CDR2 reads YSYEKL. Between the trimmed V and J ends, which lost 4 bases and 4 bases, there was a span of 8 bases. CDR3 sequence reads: CASSLPGKNIQYF. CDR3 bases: TGCGCCAGCAGCCTTCCGGGAAAAAACATTCAGTACTTC.

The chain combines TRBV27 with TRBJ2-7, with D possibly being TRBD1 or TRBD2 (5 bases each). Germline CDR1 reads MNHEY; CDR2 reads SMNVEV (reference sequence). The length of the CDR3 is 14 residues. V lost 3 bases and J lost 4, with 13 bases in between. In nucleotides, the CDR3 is TGTGCCAGCAGTTTTCTTGGGGGTGCGTACGAGCAGTACTTC. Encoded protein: CASSFLGGAYEQYF.

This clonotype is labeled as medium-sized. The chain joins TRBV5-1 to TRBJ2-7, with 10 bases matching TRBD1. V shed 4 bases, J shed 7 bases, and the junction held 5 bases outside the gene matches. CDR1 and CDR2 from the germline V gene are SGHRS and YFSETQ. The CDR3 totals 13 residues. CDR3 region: CASSPDRGGEQYF. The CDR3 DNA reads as TGCGCCAGCAGCCCGGACAGGGGGGGTGAGCAGTACTTC.

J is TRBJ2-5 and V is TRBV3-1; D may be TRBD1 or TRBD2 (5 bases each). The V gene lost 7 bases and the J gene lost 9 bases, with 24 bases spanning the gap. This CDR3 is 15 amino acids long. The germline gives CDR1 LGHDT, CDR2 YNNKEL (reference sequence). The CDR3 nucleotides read TGTGCCAGCACCCTAATGGGTGGCGGACTGGGGGCCCAGTACTTC. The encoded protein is CASTLMGGGLGAQYF.

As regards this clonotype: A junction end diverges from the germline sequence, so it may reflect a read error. CDR3 loop: CASSLGTALYGDTF. The CDR3 nucleotides read TGTGCCAGCAGCCTAGGGACAGCCCTCTATGGCGACACCTTC. This chain joins TRBV7-9 and TRBJ1-2, with 7 positions matching TRBD1. This CDR3 is 14 amino acids long. Germline V gives CDR1 SEHNR, CDR2 FQNEAQ (reference sequence).